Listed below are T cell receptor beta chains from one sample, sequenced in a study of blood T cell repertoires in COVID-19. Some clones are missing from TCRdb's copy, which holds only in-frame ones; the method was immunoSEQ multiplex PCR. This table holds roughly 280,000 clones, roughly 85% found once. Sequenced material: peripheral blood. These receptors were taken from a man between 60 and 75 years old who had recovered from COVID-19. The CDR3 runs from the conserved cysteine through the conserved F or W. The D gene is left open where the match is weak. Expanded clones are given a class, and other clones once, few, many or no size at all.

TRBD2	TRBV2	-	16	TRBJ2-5	TGTGCCAGCCTCGGGCTAGCGGGGGTACCCCAAGAGACCCAGTACTTC	CASLGLAGVPQETQYF
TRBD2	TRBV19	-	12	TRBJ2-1	TGTGCCAGTTGGGGGGGTTACAATGAGCAGTTCTTC	CASWGGYNEQFF
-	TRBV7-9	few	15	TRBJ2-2	TGTGCCAGCACCCAGTCGTCGGAGGCCGGCGGGGAGCTGTTTTTT	CASTQSSEAGGELFF
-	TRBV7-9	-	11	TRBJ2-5	TGTGCCAGCAGCGTGGACAGATCCCAGTACTTC	CASSVDRSQYF
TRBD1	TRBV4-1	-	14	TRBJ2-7	TGCGCCAGCAGCCAACGACAGGGGTCCGACGAGCAGTACTTC	CASSQRQGSDEQYF
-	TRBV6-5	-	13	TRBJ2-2	TGTGCCAGCAGTCAAACAGGCACCGGGGAGCTGTTTTTT	CASSQTGTGELFF
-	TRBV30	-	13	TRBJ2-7	TGTGCCTGGAGTGGCCTAGCCGGGTACGAGCAGTACTTC	CAWSGLAGYEQYF
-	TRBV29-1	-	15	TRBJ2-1	TGCAGCGTCTACATCGGCGGTAGCTCCTACAATGAGCAGTTCTTC	CSVYIGGSSYNEQFF
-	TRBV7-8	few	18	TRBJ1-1	TGTGCCAGCACCGGAGGGGCAGGTCTAGTCTTCATGAACACTGAAGCTTTCTTT	CASTGGAGLVFMNTEAFF
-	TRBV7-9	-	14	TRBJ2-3	TGTGCCAGCAGCTTCGGGCTAGACTACGATACGCAGTATTTT	CASSFGLDYDTQYF
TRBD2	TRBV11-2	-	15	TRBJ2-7	TGTGCCAGCAGCGGTGGTAGCGGGAGAGCGGGGGAGCAGTACTTC	CASSGGSGRAGEQYF
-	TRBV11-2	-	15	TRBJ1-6	TGTGCCAGCAGCCCTACGGGACTGAGAGATTCACCCCTCCACTTT	CASSPTGLRDSPLHF
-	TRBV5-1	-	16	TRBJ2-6	TGCGCCAGCAGCCCGCCGGACGGGACTGGGGCCAACGTCCTGACTTTC	CASSPPDGTGANVLTF
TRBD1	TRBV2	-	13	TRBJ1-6	TGTGCCAGCATGGACAGGGAAAATTCACCCCTCCACTTT	CASMDRENSPLHF
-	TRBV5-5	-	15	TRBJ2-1	TGTGCCAGCAGTCATCTGGACAGCCGAGGAAATGAGCAGTTCTTC	CASSHLDSRGNEQFF
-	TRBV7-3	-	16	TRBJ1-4	TGTGCCAGCAGCCCCAGGGCCACAGCCACTAATGAAAAACTGTTTTTT	CASSPRATATNEKLFF
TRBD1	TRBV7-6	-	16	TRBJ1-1	TGTGCCAGCAGCCCCCAAGGGACAGGGGTGAACACTGAAGCTTTCTTT	CASSPQGTGVNTEAFF